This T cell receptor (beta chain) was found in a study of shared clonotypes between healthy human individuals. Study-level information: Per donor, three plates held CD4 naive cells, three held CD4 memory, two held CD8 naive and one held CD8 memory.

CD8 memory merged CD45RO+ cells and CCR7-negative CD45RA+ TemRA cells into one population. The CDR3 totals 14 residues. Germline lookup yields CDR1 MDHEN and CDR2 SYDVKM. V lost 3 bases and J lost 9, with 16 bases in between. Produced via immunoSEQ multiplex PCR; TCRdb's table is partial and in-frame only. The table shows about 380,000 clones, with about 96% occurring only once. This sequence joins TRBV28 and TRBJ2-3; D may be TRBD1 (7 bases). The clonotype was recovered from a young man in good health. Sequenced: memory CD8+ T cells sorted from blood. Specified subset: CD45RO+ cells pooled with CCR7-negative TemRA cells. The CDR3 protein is CASSFRGAVGTQYF. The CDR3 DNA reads TGTGCCAGCAGTTTCAGGGGGGCGGTTGGAACGCAGTATTTT.